The 24 T cell receptor beta chains below were found in one sample sequenced in a study of blood T cell repertoires in COVID-19. Some clones are missing from TCRdb's copy, which holds only in-frame ones; the method was immunoSEQ multiplex PCR. The table shows more than 250,000 clones, with approximately 87% occurring only once. Input material: peripheral blood. All receptors derive from a man between 60 and 75 years old who had recovered from COVID-19.

CDR3 residues: CASSYSRRVPGNTIYF. CDR3 coding DNA: TGTGCCAGCAGTTACTCCAGGAGGGTCCCTGGAAACACCATATATTTT. The chain joins TRBV6-5 to TRBJ1-3; D ambiguous. Deletions cut 0 bases from V and 2 bases from J, with 11 bases between. The CDR3 consists of 16 residues. Germline V CDR1 and CDR2: MNHEY, SVGAGI.

This chain connects TRBV7-3 to TRBJ2-3, with a possible D match to TRBD1 (6 bases). V lost 5 bases, J lost 0 bases, and 15 bases lay in between. Germline CDR1 SGHTA, CDR2 FQGTGA. The CDR3 is made up of 16 amino acids. The CDR3 DNA is TGTGCCAGCAGCCCCCGGCTTGGGGGCAGCACAGATACGCAGTATTTT. Translated, it gives CASSPRLGGSTDTQYF. Based on the CDR3 plus reference TRBV7-3 and TRBJ2-3, the full variable domain is GAGVSQTPSNKVTEKGKYVELRCDPISGHTALYWYRQSLGQGPEFLIYFQGTGAADDSGLPNDRFFAVRPEGSVSTLKIQRTERGDSAVYLCASSPRLGGSTDTQYFGPGTRLTVL.

V gene TRBV15 combines with J gene TRBJ2-2; the D gene is possibly TRBD1 (5 bases). Trimming cost V 4 bases and J 4 bases, with 19 bases left between them. Germline CDR1 and CDR2: LNHNV and YYDKDF (reference sequence). CDR3 length: 17 residues. CDR3 residues: CATSTIRGPLGTGELFF. DNA for the CDR3: TGTGCCACCAGCACTATAAGGGGCCCCTTAGGCACCGGGGAGCTGTTTTTT. The complete variable domain, with remaining parts taken from reference TRBV15 and TRBJ2-2, reads DAMVIQNPRYQVTQFGKPVTLSCSQTLNHNVMYWYQQKSSQAPKLLFHYYDKDFNNEADTPDNFQSRRPNTSFCFLDIRSPGLGDTAMYLCATSTIRGPLGTGELFFGEGSRLTVL.

This chain connects TRBV19 to TRBJ2-7, with D uncertain. The germline V gene has CDR1 LNHDA and CDR2 SQIVND (reference sequence). V gave up 10 bases and J gave up 2 bases, with 24 bases separating them. The length of the CDR3 is 16 residues. The CDR3 is CAKKTPLGRKTYEQYF. CDR3 bases: TGTGCCAAGAAAACGCCTTTGGGCAGGAAAACCTACGAGCAGTACTTC.

This chain connects TRBV30 to TRBJ2-1; 8 bases line up with TRBD2. The CDR3 totals 17 residues. CDR1 is GTSNPN and CDR2 is SVGIG in the germline V gene (reference sequence). The V gene end was trimmed by 0 bases and the J gene end by 4 bases; junction bases not matched to a gene: 11. CDR3 bases: TGTGCCTGGAGTGTCGAAAGCGGACTAGCAATTTACAATGAGCAGTTCTTC. Its protein is CAWSVESGLAIYNEQFF. The whole variable domain, filled in from reference TRBV30 and TRBJ2-1, reads SQTIHQWPATLVQPVGSPLSLECTVEGTSNPNLYWYRQAAGRGLQLLFYSVGIGQISSEVPQNLSASRPQDRQFILSSKKLLLSDSGFYLCAWSVESGLAIYNEQFFGPGTRLTVL.

The V and J genes are TRBV6-5 and TRBJ2-1; 8 bases align to TRBD2. CDR1 and CDR2 (germline): MNHEY, SVGAGI. Germline trimming cut 7 bases from V and 9 bases from J; bases unmatched to any gene: 14. CDR3 length: 15 amino acids. The CDR3 region has the DNA TGTGCCAGCACCCCTCCCGGGACTAGGGCAGGTGAGCAGTTCTTC. Protein product: CASTPPGTRAGEQFF.

The chain links TRBV2 to TRBJ2-1, with TRBD2 identical over 10 bases. CDR1 is SNHLY, CDR2 FYNNEI, per germline. The CDR3 runs to 15 residues. V shed 2 bases, J shed 3 bases, and the junction held 1 base outside the gene matches. CDR3 DNA sequence: TGTGCCAGCAGTGAATTAGCGGGGGGCTACAATGAGCAGTTCTTC. Protein sequence: CASSELAGGYNEQFF.

The CDR3 region has the DNA TGTGCCAGCAGTTACCGGACAGGGCGTGGCTACACCTTC. Its protein product is CASSYRTGRGYTF. The V call is TRBV27, the J call TRBJ1-2; 8 nucleotides align to TRBD1. Germline CDR1 reads MNHEY; CDR2 reads SMNVEV (reference sequence). V trimming: 4 bases; J trimming: 7 bases; junction bases outside the gene matches: 5. This CDR3 spans 13 amino acids.

The V and J genes are TRBV6-5 and TRBJ2-1, with 9 positions matching TRBD2. V was clipped by 5 bases and J by 5 bases; unmatched bases: 7. Germline CDR1 reads MNHEY; CDR2 reads SVGAGI. This CDR3 is 15 amino acids long. The CDR3 DNA reads as TGTGCCAGCAGTAAGACCGGGACTAGCAACAATGAGCAGTTCTTC. It is translated as CASSKTGTSNNEQFF.

V usage is TRBV5-4 and J usage is TRBJ2-2; 13 bases match TRBD2. Trimming took 7 bases from V and 6 from J; bases not matched to a gene: 9. The CDR3 runs to 16 residues. CDR1 is SGHNT and CDR2 is YYREEE in the germline V gene (reference sequence). The CDR3 DNA is TGTGCCAGCCAACGGACTAGCGGGAGTAGCCCCGGGGAGCTGTTTTTT. It translates to CASQRTSGSSPGELFF.

This clone has a handful of counts. The V call is TRBV7-9, the J call TRBJ1-4; D possibly corresponds to TRBD1 (6 bases). Looked up from germline, CDR1 is SEHNR and CDR2 is FQNEAQ (reference sequence). The CDR3 consists of 14 residues. Trimming shortened V by 5 bases and J by 0 bases, and 7 bases separated the two germline ends. This CDR3 reads CASSGQTTNEKLFF. The CDR3 DNA sequence: TGTGCCAGCAGCGGACAGACAACTAATGAAAAACTGTTTTTT.

The genes are TRBV29-1 and TRBJ2-7; TRBD2 matches at 11 bases. CDR1 and CDR2 from the germline V gene are SQVTM and ANQGSEA. J was trimmed by 3 bases and V by 4 bases; bases with no gene match: 11. The CDR3 covers 16 residues. The CDR3 spells CSVGGYGTSGIYEQYF. The CDR3 DNA is TGCAGCGTTGGGGGTTATGGGACTAGCGGAATCTACGAGCAGTACTTC.

The rearrangement links TRBV7-8 to TRBJ2-1; 10 nucleotides line up with TRBD2. The CDR3 length is 15 residues. CDR1 is SGHVS, CDR2 FQNEAQ, per germline. Trimming removed 4 bases from V and 9 bases from J; junction bases left unmatched: 9. The CDR3 protein is CASSWLSGGVGEQFF. The CDR3 bases are TGTGCCAGCAGCTGGCTAAGCGGGGGGGTCGGTGAGCAGTTCTTC.

This clone showed up just once. The chain combines TRBV7-2 with TRBJ1-1; weak D call: TRBD1 (6 bases). V lost 3 bases and J lost 6, with 26 bases in between. The CDR3 is made up of 18 amino acids. Per germline, CDR1 SGHTA and CDR2 FQGNSA. CDR3 in amino acids: CASSLTASLGAMESEAFF. CDR3 bases: TGTGCCAGCAGCTTGACGGCCTCTTTGGGGGCGATGGAGTCTGAAGCTTTCTTT.

The V call is TRBV19, the J call TRBJ2-2; the match to TRBD2 covers 8 bases. The CDR3 length is 15 residues. Per germline, CDR1 LNHDA and CDR2 SQIVND (reference sequence). V lost 5 bases and J lost 6; bases outside the gene matches: 8. The CDR3 nucleotides are TGTGCCAGTAGTCGACAGGTCGGGAGGGCCGGGGAGCTGTTTTTT. Translating it yields CASSRQVGRAGELFF.

The chain links TRBV19 to TRBJ1-1, with D tentatively TRBD1 (6 bases). The V gene lost 4 bases and the J gene lost 4 bases, with 13 bases spanning the gap. In germline, CDR1 is LNHDA, CDR2 SQIVND (reference sequence). CDR3 size: 14 residues. The CDR3, as DNA: TGTGCCAGTAGTACGATCGGGACATCCACTGAAGCTTTCTTT. Translation gives CASSTIGTSTEAFF.

The rearrangement joins TRBV5-1 to TRBJ2-7; TRBD2 agrees at 8 bases. The CDR3 is made up of 15 amino acids. V lost 4 bases to trimming and J lost 0 bases; unmatched junction nucleotides: 6. Germline-derived CDR1 and CDR2 are SGHRS and YFSETQ. The CDR3 is CASSLASGSSYEQYF. The CDR3 DNA follows: TGCGCCAGCAGCCTTGCGAGCGGGAGCTCCTACGAGCAGTACTTC. Full variable domain (rest looked up from reference TRBV5-1 and TRBJ2-7): KAGVTQTPRYLIKTRGQQVTLSCSPISGHRSVSWYQQTPGQGLQFLFEYFSETQRNKGNFPGRFSGRQFSNSRSEMNVSTLELGDSALYLCASSLASGSSYEQYFGPGTRLTVT.

The V and J genes are TRBV2 and TRBJ2-1, with TRBD2 matching over 8 bases. J gave up 6 bases and V 0 bases, and 4 bases lay outside the gene matches. The V gene's germline CDR1 is SNHLY and CDR2 FYNNEI. The CDR3 has 15 residues. The CDR3 nucleotides are TGTGCCAGCAGTGAAGCTGGTCGGGGGGGCAATGAGCAGTTCTTC. As protein: CASSEAGRGGNEQFF. The variable domain in full, completed from reference TRBV2 and TRBJ2-1, reads EPEVTQTPSHQVTQMGQEVILRCVPISNHLYFYWYRQILGQKVEFLVSFYNNEISEKSEIFDDQFSVERPDGSNFTLKIRSTKLEDSAMYFCASSEAGRGGNEQFFGPGTRLTVL.

The V gene is TRBV18, the J gene TRBJ2-5; 9 bases match TRBD1. V was clipped by 5 bases and J by 2 bases; unmatched bases: 6. Germline V gene sequence: CDR1 KGHSH, CDR2 LQKENI. This CDR3 spans 15 amino acids. The CDR3 DNA reads TGTGCCAGCTCAAGGGACAGGGACACACAAGAGACCCAGTACTTC. Its protein product is CASSRDRDTQETQYF.

Here the CDR3 DNA reads TGTGCCAGCAGCACCACAGGGGTTGAGCAGTTCTTC. It codes for CASSTTGVEQFF. V is TRBV11-3 and J is TRBJ2-1; 7 bases map to TRBD1. The germline gives CDR1 SGHNT, CDR2 YENEEA. Trimming took 5 bases from V and 9 from J; bases not matched to a gene: 4. The CDR3 consists of 12 residues.

The chain joins TRBV2 to TRBJ2-1, with TRBD2 matching over 7 bases. Germline values: CDR1 SNHLY, CDR2 FYNNEI. Losses at the gene ends were 9 bases for V and 9 bases for J; bases not matched to a gene: 5. This CDR3 has 11 residues. The DNA of the CDR3 is TGTGCCAGTCTAGCGGCTCGTGAGCAGTTCTTC. This codes for CASLAAREQFF. Full variable domain (missing parts from reference TRBV2 and TRBJ2-1): EPEVTQTPSHQVTQMGQEVILRCVPISNHLYFYWYRQILGQKVEFLVSFYNNEISEKSEIFDDQFSVERPDGSNFTLKIRSTKLEDSAMYFCASLAAREQFFGPGTRLTVL.

This clone appeared many times. The V gene is TRBV5-1, the J gene TRBJ2-7; the match to TRBD1 covers 7 bases. Germline loops: CDR1 SGHRS, CDR2 YFSETQ. Trimming removed 4 bases from V and 0 bases from J; junction bases left unmatched: 7. There are 15 residues in the CDR3. The CDR3, as DNA: TGCGCCAGCAGCGTAAGGACAGGAAACTCCTACGAGCAGTACTTC. It codes for CASSVRTGNSYEQYF.

The chain joins TRBV7-8 to TRBJ2-3, with D perhaps TRBD2 (5 bases). The CDR3 runs to 16 residues. Germline V CDR1 and CDR2: SGHVS, FQNEAQ. Trimming shortened V by 4 bases and J by 3 bases, and 17 bases separated the two germline ends. The CDR3 DNA is TGTGCCAGCAGCTCAGGAAGGATTGGGAGAACAGATACGCAGTATTTT. Protein product: CASSSGRIGRTDTQYF.

The chain links TRBV5-1 to TRBJ2-3; the match to TRBD1 covers 11 bases. CDR1 and CDR2 (germline): SGHRS, YFSETQ. The V gene end was trimmed by 0 bases and the J gene end by 2 bases; junction bases not matched to a gene: 2. The length of the CDR3 is 16 residues. CDR3 region: CASSLAGQGDTDTQYF. DNA of the CDR3: TGCGCCAGCAGCTTGGCGGGACAGGGGGACACAGATACGCAGTATTTT.